The rows below give T cell receptor beta chains drawn from one sample of a study of shared clonotypes between healthy human individuals. The assay was immunoSEQ multiplex PCR, and TCRdb's table has in-frame clones only and misses some. This sample has 950,000 to 1,300,000 clones; about 75% occur once, and the top ten carry about 1.5%. The sample was memory CD4+ T cells sorted from blood. These receptors were obtained from a man aged 18 to 35 in good health. Each CDR3 is given with its conserved first and last residue. A D gene is named only where the DNA matches it firmly.

d_call	j_call	cdr3_length	v_call	cdr3_aa
NA	TRBJ2-2	15	TRBV7-8	CASSLAAGNTGELFF
NA	TRBJ1-1	13	TRBV5-1	CASSSQGYTEAFF
NA	TRBJ2-7	13	TRBV27	CASSRGQFYEQYF
NA	TRBJ1-5	13	TRBV19	CATNRDPNQPQHF
NA	TRBJ1-1	15	TRBV7-9	CASSLPTLMNTEAFF
TRBD1	TRBJ1-3	15	TRBV6-5	CASSYWTGSGNTIYF
NA	TRBJ2-3	15	TRBV6-1	CASRPGAREADTQYF
NA	TRBJ2-1	11	TRBV28	CASSPGLPRFF
NA	TRBJ2-1	15	TRBV15	CATSREGGPYNEQFF
NA	TRBJ1-4	14	TRBV5-1	CASSWAGYDEKLFF
TRBD1	TRBJ1-1	13	TRBV11-1	CASSDDRGPEAFF